These 5 T cell receptor beta chains came from one sample sequenced in a study of T cells in Graves' hyperthyroidism and ophthalmopathy. Using RNA transcripts as the source, TCR beta CDR3 regions were amplified. RT-PCR in the first round (using the HTBI primer set) targeted the TCR CDR3. Each CDR3 protein gets one entry after TCRdb re-called the multiplex PCR reads with MiXCR. The sample records a few hundred thousand distinct CDR3 sequences, approximately 14% being singletons. Sequencing was performed on blood. These receptors all stem from a young woman with Graves' hyperthyroidism that later progressed to Graves' ophthalmopathy.

This clonotype was recorded many times. The chain is built from TRBV2 and TRBJ2-1; 10 nucleotides agree with TRBD1. The CDR3 runs 12 residues. The V and J ends lost 10 bases and 9 bases, in that order; junction bases with no gene match: 6. Looked up from germline, CDR1 is SNHLY and CDR2 is FYNNEI. This chain's CDR3 is CANRQGAVEQFF. DNA of the CDR3: TGTGCCAACCGACAGGGGGCCGTTGAGCAGTTCTTC.

This chain joins TRBV13 and TRBJ2-1; TRBD2 matches at 7 bases. The V gene's germline CDR1 is PRHDT and CDR2 FYEKMQ (reference sequence). The CDR3 has 16 residues. Losses at the gene ends were 0 bases for V and 6 bases for J; bases not matched to a gene: 8. CDR3 protein: CASSLGPGLTLNEQFF. CDR3 nucleotides: TGTGCCAGCAGCTTAGGGCCGGGACTAACCCTCAATGAGCAGTTCTTC.

This clonotype showed up many times. The rearrangement joins TRBV20-1 to TRBJ2-7; 13 bases match TRBD2. Trimming took 3 bases from V and 5 from J; bases not matched to a gene: 13. CDR3 length: 17 residues. Germline V gene data show CDR1 as DFQATT and CDR2 as SNEGSKA (reference sequence). CDR3 in DNA: TGCAGTGCTAGTCTTCCCGGACTAGCGGGAGTCTTAGACGAGCAGTACTTC. Protein product: CSASLPGLAGVLDEQYF.

This clonotype has just a few counts. The genes are TRBV30 and TRBJ2-7; TRBD1 aligns across 9 bases. From germline, CDR1 is GTSNPN and CDR2 SVGIG (reference sequence). Unmatched junction bases numbered 8, after V lost 0 bases and J lost 5 bases. CDR3 length equals 15 residues. The CDR3 protein is CAWSVPGQGHDEQYF. The DNA of the CDR3 is TGTGCCTGGAGTGTCCCGGGACAGGGTCACGACGAGCAGTACTTC.

This clonotype came up a few times. This chain connects TRBV4-2 to TRBJ2-1, with D possibly TRBD2 on 5 matching bases. V was shortened by 9 bases and J by 8 bases, with 17 bases between the two germline ends. The CDR3 covers 13 residues. CDR1 and CDR2 from the germline V gene are LGHNA and YNFKEQ. The CDR3 DNA is TGTGCCAGTGGAGCCCTCGGAGGCGATGAGCAGTTCTTC. Protein sequence: CASGALGGDEQFF.